Shown below are 14 T cell receptor beta chains from a single sample sequenced in a study of blood T cell repertoires in COVID-19. Clones were read by immunoSEQ multiplex PCR, and TCRdb kept only the in-frame ones, dropping some. The table includes about 200,000 clones, 65% to 90% detected once. The material sequenced was peripheral blood. The origin of the receptors is a woman in her sixties or seventies with COVID-19, enrolled during active disease.

The rearrangement joins TRBV18 to TRBJ1-3; possibly TRBD1 for D (6 bases). V lost 6 bases to trimming and J lost 0 bases, with 15 bases between them. Germline values: CDR1 KGHSH, CDR2 LQKENI. This CDR3 contains 16 residues. Here the CDR3 DNA reads TGTGCCAGCTCTCTACAGGGAAGGGCCTCTGGAAACACCATATATTTT. Its translation: CASSLQGRASGNTIYF.

This clone was seen only a few times. This sequence joins TRBV18 and TRBJ1-1; D uncertain. Germline V gene lookup returns CDR1 KGHSH and CDR2 LQKENI. V shed 1 base and J shed 0 bases, with 9 bases lying between them. This CDR3 has 15 residues. The CDR3 is CASSPQGVVNTEAFF. The CDR3 bases are TGTGCCAGCTCACCACAGGGAGTCGTGAACACTGAAGCTTTCTTT.

This sequence joins TRBV7-8 and TRBJ2-5; 7 positions agree with TRBD2. Germline CDR1 is SGHVS and CDR2 is FQNEAQ. CDR3 size: 17 residues. V dropped 5 bases and J dropped 5; count of bases not matched to a gene: 17. DNA of the CDR3: TGTGCCAGCAGCCCCCTGTTGATCAGCGGGATAGGCGAGACCCAGTACTTC. This encodes CASSPLLISGIGETQYF.

The chain recombines TRBV21-1 with TRBJ1-4; the table's TRBD1 call for D was not verified on the DNA. TRBV21-1 constitutes a pseudogene. The CDR3 loop spans 13 amino acids. CDR3 residues: CANSARGDEKLFF. As DNA, the CDR3 is TGTGCCAACAGCGCCAGGGGGGATGAAAAACTGTTTTTT.

This clone has only one observation. DNA of the CDR3: TGTGCCAGCAGCTTAGGGGGTGGACAGGGAGCCGTAGCTAATGAAAAACTGTTTTTT. It encodes CASSLGGGQGAVANEKLFF. The V gene is TRBV11-2, the J gene TRBJ1-4; 8 bases are a match to TRBD1. Germline V CDR1 and CDR2: SGHAT, FQNNGV. V was clipped by 1 base and J by 3 bases; unmatched bases: 13. CDR3 length: 19 amino acids.

The chain links TRBV5-4 to TRBJ1-2, with a tentative D call TRBD1 (6 bases). CDR1 is SGHNT and CDR2 is YYREEE in the germline V gene (reference sequence). The germline V and J ends were trimmed by 4 bases and 8 bases, with 24 bases remaining between them. The CDR3 covers 16 residues. The CDR3 DNA is TGTGCCAGCAGCATGGCCGGGACAAGGAGTCTCTGGGGCTACACCTTC. Encoded protein: CASSMAGTRSLWGYTF.

The chain uses TRBV6-5 and TRBJ1-1; the D gene is possibly TRBD1 (6 bases). Germline V CDR1 and CDR2: MNHEY, SVGAGI. Trimming pared 6 bases from V and 4 bases from J, leaving 12 bases between. The CDR3 extends over 13 amino acids. CDR3 bases: TGTGCCAGCAGCAAAGACAGGTCCACTGAAGCTTTCTTT. Translation: CASSKDRSTEAFF.

The rearrangement links TRBV6-2 or TRBV6-3 to TRBJ1-1, with 8 nucleotides matching TRBD1. V shed 6 bases, J shed 0 bases, and the junction held 12 bases outside the gene matches. CDR1 and CDR2 (germline): MNHEY, SVGEGT. CDR3 length: 17 residues. The CDR3 sequence: CASSPSTGAIMNTEAFF. In nucleotides, the CDR3 is TGTGCCAGCAGCCCTTCGACAGGGGCAATCATGAACACTGAAGCTTTCTTT.

The V gene is TRBV7-3, the J gene TRBJ2-7, with D perhaps TRBD2 (5 bases). From germline, CDR1 is SGHTA and CDR2 FQGTGA. V was pared by 6 bases and J by 2 bases, with 11 bases between. The CDR3 consists of 13 residues. The CDR3 loop is CASRGANTYEQYF. In DNA, the CDR3 is TGTGCCAGCAGGGGAGCGAATACCTACGAGCAGTACTTC.

The chain joins TRBV3-1 (or the pseudogene TRBV3-2) to TRBJ1-1; D remains ambiguous. CDR3 length: 12 residues. V was shortened by 0 bases and J by 7 bases, with 6 bases between the two germline ends. CDR1 is LGHDT, CDR2 YNNKEL, per germline (reference sequence). The CDR3 bases are TGTGCCAGCAGCCAAGATAGCGGTGAAGCTTTCTTT. Its protein is CASSQDSGEAFF.

This clone has more than one count but fewer than ten. CDR3 DNA: TGTGCCAGCAGCCCGGGACTAGCAAGTTCCGAGCAGTACTTC. It encodes CASSPGLASSEQYF. The V gene is TRBV6-5, the J gene TRBJ2-7, with 9 nucleotides matching TRBD2. The length of the CDR3 is 14 residues. V gave up 6 bases and J gave up 6 bases; unmatched junction bases: 9. Germline loops: CDR1 MNHEY, CDR2 SVGAGI.

The chain uses TRBV15 and TRBJ1-3; D unresolved. The CDR3 loop spans 14 amino acids. V lost 1 base and J lost 7, with 11 bases in between. Germline values: CDR1 LNHNV, CDR2 YYDKDF (reference sequence). CDR3 in amino acids: CATSRVLGSNTIYF. The CDR3 coding sequence is TGTGCCACCAGCAGAGTGTTAGGGAGCAACACCATATATTTT.

In the case of this clone: This sample includes further DNA sequences coding for the same CDR3. This sequence joins TRBV18 and TRBJ1-1, with 8 bases that match TRBD1. The CDR3 spans 12 residues. J gave up 8 bases and V 2 bases, and 1 base lay outside the gene matches. Germline lookup yields CDR1 KGHSH and CDR2 LQKENI. CDR3 DNA sequence: TGTGCCAGCTCACCAGGACAGGGCGAAGCTTTCTTT. Its protein product is CASSPGQGEAFF. Based on the CDR3 plus reference TRBV18 and TRBJ1-1, the full variable domain is NAGVMQNPRHLVRRRGQEARLRCSPMKGHSHVYWYRQLPEEGLKFMVYLQKENIIDESGMPKERFSAEFPKEGPSILRIQQVVRGDSAAYFCASSPGQGEAFFGQGTRLTVV.

CDR3 nucleotide sequence: TGTGCCAGCAGCTTGCGAGGGCAAGGCACCGGGGAGCTGTTTTTT. It translates to CASSLRGQGTGELFF. The J gene is TRBJ2-2, the V gene TRBV5-8; tentatively, D is TRBD2 (5 bases). The CDR3 contains 15 residues. V lost 1 base to trimming and J lost 4 bases, with 11 bases between them. CDR1 and CDR2 from the germline V gene are SGHTS and YDEGEE.